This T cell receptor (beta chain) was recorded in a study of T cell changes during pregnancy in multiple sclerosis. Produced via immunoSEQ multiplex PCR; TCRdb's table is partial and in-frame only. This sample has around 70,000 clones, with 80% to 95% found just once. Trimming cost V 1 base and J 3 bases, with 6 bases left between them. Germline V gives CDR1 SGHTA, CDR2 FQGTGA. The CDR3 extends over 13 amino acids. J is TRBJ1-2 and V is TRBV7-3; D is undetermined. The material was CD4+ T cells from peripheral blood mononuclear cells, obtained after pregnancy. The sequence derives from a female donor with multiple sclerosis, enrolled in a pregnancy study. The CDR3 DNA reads TGTGCCAGCAGCTTAAACGGAGACTATGGCTACACCTTC. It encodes CASSLNGDYGYTF.